These T cell receptor beta chains were read from a single sample in a study of CD8 T cells in ankylosing spondylitis. TCRdb used MiXCR to reprocess the 5' RACE reads, holding one entry per CDR3 protein. The profile shows about 500,000 distinct CDR3 sequences, approximately 12% of them singletons. The sequenced material came from blood, either unsorted or a sorted T cell fraction (not recorded which). The source of these receptors is a male donor with ankylosing spondylitis. Each CDR3 is given with its conserved first and last residue. Fields, in order: clone size, V gene, D gene, J gene, CDR3 protein, CDR3 DNA. The D gene is left open where the match is weak. Rows give clone size only sometimes, using once, few, many, or a class for an expanded clone.

.,TRBV7-9,.,TRBJ1-1,CASSLDLRNTEAFF,TGTGCCAGCAGCCTAGACCTGAGGAACACTGAAGCTTTCTTT
few,TRBV11-2,TRBD2,TRBJ2-5,CASSPYMTFSGRAGETQYF,TGTGCCAGCAGCCCTTATATGACCTTTAGCGGGAGGGCCGGTGAGACCCAGTACTTC
.,TRBV12-3/TRBV12-4,.,TRBJ1-2,CASSTDTGILNYGYTF,TGTGCCAGCAGTACGGATACAGGGATTCTCAACTATGGCTACACCTTC
many,TRBV14,.,TRBJ1-2,CASSNNYGYTF,TGTGCCAGCAGCAATAACTATGGCTACACCTTC
.,TRBV5-1,TRBD2,TRBJ2-2,CASSSTSGANTGELFF,TGCGCCAGCAGCTCCACTAGCGGGGCCAACACCGGGGAGCTGTTTTTT
many,TRBV29-1,.,TRBJ2-7,CSVDEGEQYF,TGCAGCGTTGATGAGGGGGAGCAGTACTTC
once,TRBV3-1,.,TRBJ2-2,CASSWGGINAGELFF,TGTGCCAGCAGCTGGGGCGGGATAAACGCCGGGGAGCTGTTTTTT
.,TRBV5-1,.,TRBJ1-5,CASSLDSSQPQHF,TGCGCCAGCAGCTTGGACAGCTCTCAGCCCCAGCATTTT
few,TRBV12-3/TRBV12-4,TRBD2,TRBJ2-1,CASTVAGAGNEQFF,TGTGCCAGCACCGTAGCGGGGGCGGGGAATGAGCAGTTCTTC
many,TRBV5-1,.,TRBJ1-5,CASSLDGSNQPQHF,TGCGCCAGCAGCTTGGACGGAAGCAATCAGCCCCAGCATTTT